This entry describes one T cell receptor (beta chain). These data originate in a study of blood T cell repertoires in COVID-19. The wider study: COVID-19 samples collected from the United States, Italy and Spain covered acute and convalescent phases. The cDNA or gDNA used as material had been derived from T cells, B-cell-depleted T cells, or PBMCs.

CDR1 is MNHNY, CDR2 SVGAGI, per germline (reference sequence). V was pared by 5 bases and J by 5 bases, with 6 bases of the junction left unmatched. The CDR3 extends over 15 amino acids. In the authors' workflow: By means of reference gene primer amplification, nucleated cell counts were estimated. This table comes from immunoSEQ multiplex PCR, and its TCRdb copy is limited to in-frame clones, with some not included. V, J and clone size were drawn from that table, and D and trimming were deduced from the DNA. The repertoire consists of about 82,000 clones, with 80% to 90% occurring once and the leading ten covering 15% to 20%.

The chain joins TRBV6-6 to TRBJ1-6; 7 nucleotides line up with TRBD1. Input material: peripheral blood. This clonotype was sampled from a woman aged 55-69 years with acute or convalescent COVID-19. As DNA, the CDR3 is TGTGCCAGCAGTCCCTGGGACAGCGATAATTCACCCCTCCACTTT. The encoded protein is CASSPWDSDNSPLHF.